The text below deals with one T cell receptor beta chain. At the deep level, the assay was run. The repertoire was sequenced with immunoSEQ multiplex PCR; TCRdb's copy has only in-frame clones and lacks some. The repertoire holds around 450,000 clones, with around 75% as singletons. The source of the sample is a study of shared clonotypes between healthy human individuals. CDR3 length: 14 residues. Germline assignment: CDR1 LNHDA and CDR2 SQIVND (reference sequence). The V gene lost 3 bases and the J gene lost 2 bases, with 11 bases spanning the gap. This clonotype originated in a middle-aged woman in good health. Some clones in this sample may be carry-over from other donors' samples. V usage is TRBV19 and J usage is TRBJ2-7; D is possibly TRBD1 (6 bases). Sequencing was performed on PBMCs. CDR3 in DNA: TGTGCCAGTAGTATCCTCTGGGGGCCCTACGAGCAGTACTTC. Translation gives CASSILWGPYEQYF.